The 27 T cell receptor beta chains below were found in one sample sequenced in a study of early T cells in non-severe SARS-CoV-2 infection. TCRdb ran MiXCR on the 5' RACE reads and lists one entry per CDR3 protein. This table holds some 38,000 distinct CDR3 sequences, 4.6% found once. The sequenced sample consisted of whole blood. All receptors come from an adult who was a healthcare worker with PCR-confirmed SARS-CoV-2 infection or an uninfected control (not recorded which).

Ten or more counts support this clonotype. The chain recombines TRBV30 with TRBJ2-2; D possibly matches TRBD1 or TRBD2 (5 bases each). Germline V lookup: CDR1 GTSNPN, CDR2 SVGIG (reference sequence). Trimming stripped 6 bases from V and 5 bases from J, with 13 bases between. CDR3 length: 13 residues. Written as DNA, the CDR3 is TGTGCCTGCTCGGGACGGATAACCGGGGAGCTGTTTTTT. This translates into CACSGRITGELFF.

This clonotype was detected ten times or more. J is TRBJ2-7 and V is TRBV12-3 or TRBV12-4; no firm D call. The CDR3 spans 12 residues. Trimming shortened V by 3 bases and J by 6 bases, and 9 bases separated the two germline ends. This CDR3 reads CASSLSKIEQYF. CDR3 in DNA: TGTGCCAGCAGTTTGAGCAAGATCGAGCAGTACTTC.

This clonotype was detected ten times or more. The gene calls are TRBV12-5 and TRBJ2-5, with D perhaps matching TRBD1 (5 bases). V lost 8 bases to trimming and J lost 0 bases, with 10 bases between them. Germline CDR1 reads LGHNT; CDR2 reads FRNRAP. CDR3 size: 13 residues. DNA of the CDR3: TGTGCTAGTTTGCTGGGGCACCAAGAGACCCAGTACTTC. Encoded protein: CASLLGHQETQYF.

This clonotype was detected only a few times. This chain joins TRBV27 and TRBJ2-7; D may be TRBD1 or TRBD2 (5 bases each). The V gene lost 5 bases and the J gene lost 1 base, with 12 bases spanning the gap. This CDR3 has 14 amino acids. Germline values: CDR1 MNHEY, CDR2 SMNVEV (reference sequence). CDR3 residues: CASSTRDGSYEQYF. The CDR3 bases are TGTGCCAGCAGTACACGGGACGGTTCCTACGAGCAGTACTTC.

This clonotype was picked up many times. The rearrangement joins TRBV14 to TRBJ2-3; D is unclear. V was shortened by 4 bases and J by 3 bases, with 17 bases between the two germline ends. The CDR3 is 16 amino acids. Per the germline V gene, CDR1 is SGHDN and CDR2 is FVKESK. The chain's CDR3 is CASSPWPKGMTDTQYF. As DNA, the CDR3 is TGTGCCAGCAGCCCGTGGCCGAAGGGAATGACAGATACGCAGTATTTT. Full variable domain (missing parts from reference TRBV14 and TRBJ2-3): EAGVTQFPSHSVIEKGQTVTLRCDPISGHDNLYWYRRVMGKEIKFLLHFVKESKQDESGMPNNRFLAERTGGTYSTLKVQPAELEDSGVYFCASSPWPKGMTDTQYFGPGTRLTVL.

This clonotype was counted at least ten times. This chain uses TRBV19 with TRBJ1-6; TRBD1 matches 8 bases. V dropped 3 bases and J dropped 9; count of bases not matched to a gene: 16. Germline lookup yields CDR1 LNHDA and CDR2 SQIVND (reference sequence). This CDR3 has 18 residues. The CDR3 nucleotides are TGTGCCAGTAGTATCAGAGACAGGGGACCCCGTTCGAGTTCACCCCTCCACTTT. It is translated as CASSIRDRGPRSSSPLHF.

This clonotype was seen repeatedly, ten times or more. This chain connects TRBV19 to TRBJ1-5; D is uncertain. The CDR3 sequence is 14 residues long. Trimming left V 7 bases short and J 4 bases short, with 14 bases between. Per the germline V gene, CDR1 is LNHDA and CDR2 is SQIVND (reference sequence). The CDR3 nucleotides read TGTGCCAGTACCGAAGGGCGGCCGAATCAGCCCCAGCATTTT. It specifies CASTEGRPNQPQHF.

This clonotype has ten or more counts. This chain uses TRBV6-1 with TRBJ1-5; D remains ambiguous. CDR3 length: 16 amino acids. Trimming pared 2 bases from V and 0 bases from J, leaving 11 bases between. CDR1 is MNHNS, CDR2 SASEGT, per germline. The CDR3 nucleotides read TGTGCCAGCAGTGAATTCGGTCGGTTTAGCAATCAGCCCCAGCATTTT. This codes for CASSEFGRFSNQPQHF.

Many counts were recorded for this clonotype. This chain connects TRBV6-1 to TRBJ1-6; the D is unclear. The CDR3 totals 14 residues. The germline V gene has CDR1 MNHNS and CDR2 SASEGT. V was shortened by 6 bases and J by 8 bases, with 14 bases between the two germline ends. The CDR3 spells CASSGALGYSPLHF. The CDR3 DNA follows: TGTGCCAGCAGCGGAGCCCTCGGTTATTCACCCCTCCACTTT.

The genes are TRBV29-1 and TRBJ1-1, with D perhaps TRBD1 (5 bases). Germline CDR1 is SQVTM and CDR2 is ANQGSEA. This CDR3 is built from 14 residues. The V and J ends lost 6 bases and 4 bases respectively, with 18 bases between them. DNA for the CDR3: TGCAGCGTCGAGGGGCTAGCCTCAAGCACTGAAGCTTTCTTT. This encodes CSVEGLASSTEAFF.

The J gene is TRBJ1-4, the V gene TRBV5-1; the D is unclear. Looked up from germline, CDR1 is SGHRS and CDR2 is YFSETQ. With 0 bases removed from V and 7 bases from J, the gap between germline ends came to 13 bases. This CDR3 comprises 15 residues. CDR3 coding DNA: TGCGCCAGCAGCTTGGTTGGAGGACTGGGTGAAAAACTGTTTTTT. Translation gives CASSLVGGLGEKLFF.

This clonotype showed up many times. The chain recombines TRBV7-6 with TRBJ2-1; 10 bases are shared with TRBD1. The germline gives CDR1 SGHVS, CDR2 FNYEAQ. The CDR3 runs 19 residues. V shed 2 bases and J 4 bases; nucleotides not matched to a gene: 14. This CDR3 reads CASSLMPQIRDRGYNEQFF. The DNA of the CDR3 is TGTGCCAGCAGCTTAATGCCTCAGATCCGGGACAGGGGATACAATGAGCAGTTCTTC. The complete variable domain, with remaining parts taken from reference TRBV7-6 and TRBJ2-1, reads GAGVSQSPRYKVTKRGQDVALRCDPISGHVSLYWYRQALGQGPEFLTYFNYEAQQDKSGLPNDRFSAERPEGSISTLTIQRTEQRDSAMYRCASSLMPQIRDRGYNEQFFGPGTRLTVL.

The table lists this clonotype with many counts. V usage is TRBV29-1 and J usage is TRBJ1-1, with 8 positions matching TRBD1. The CDR3 spans 15 residues. The V and J ends lost 7 bases and 5 bases, in that order; junction bases with no gene match: 15. Germline values: CDR1 SQVTM, CDR2 ANQGSEA. The CDR3 DNA reads as TGCAGCGCAAGGGGACAGGAGCCTTGGATGACTGAAGCTTTCTTT. Protein: CSARGQEPWMTEAFF.

This clonotype was detected many times. The gene calls are TRBV13 and TRBJ1-2; TRBD1 is a possible D gene (5 bases). The CDR3 totals 15 residues. Trimming removed 2 bases at V and 0 bases at J, with 10 bases between. Germline V lookup: CDR1 PRHDT, CDR2 FYEKMQ (reference sequence). The CDR3 sequence: CASSLTGTPNYGYTF. The CDR3 region has the DNA TGTGCCAGCAGCTTAACCGGGACCCCTAACTATGGCTACACCTTC.

This clonotype came up many times. CDR3 bases: TGTGCCAGCGGAGAGGGGGATACGCAGTATTTT. Protein sequence: CASGEGDTQYF. This rearrangement joins TRBV6-1 to TRBJ2-3; D tentatively reads TRBD1 or TRBD2 (5 bases each). The CDR3 runs 11 residues. The germline gives CDR1 MNHNS, CDR2 SASEGT. Trimming removed 8 bases from V and 6 bases from J, with 9 bases in between.

The CDR3, as DNA: TGCGCCAGCAGCCAAGATCAGGAGGGAATTAGCACTGAAGCTTTCTTT. As protein: CASSQDQEGISTEAFF. The chain couples TRBV4-1 to TRBJ1-1; D gene ambiguous. CDR1 and CDR2 from the germline V gene are MGHRA and YSYEKL. Trimming stripped 0 bases from V and 4 bases from J, with 15 bases between. CDR3 length: 16 amino acids.

In its sample, this clonotype was seen many times. The J gene is TRBJ1-1, the V gene TRBV30; TRBD1 might be the D (6 bases). Germline V CDR1 and CDR2: GTSNPN, SVGIG (reference sequence). The V end lost 0 bases, the J end lost 6 bases, and 14 bases lay between the germline ends. This CDR3 region has 14 residues. DNA for the CDR3: TGTGCCTGGAGTGTAGGGGGGTTTGAGTCTGAAGCTTTCTTT. Its translation is CAWSVGGFESEAFF.

This clonotype was seen repeatedly, ten times or more. The V call is TRBV7-9, the J call TRBJ2-1; D gene unclear. Trimming cost V 4 bases and J 0 bases, with 19 bases left between them. Per germline, CDR1 SEHNR and CDR2 FQNEAQ (reference sequence). CDR3 length: 18 amino acids. The chain's CDR3 is CASSSSESLQSSYNEQFF. The CDR3 DNA is TGTGCCAGCAGCTCCTCAGAGAGTCTCCAGAGCTCCTACAATGAGCAGTTCTTC.

This clonotype was picked up a small number of times. The J gene is TRBJ2-5, the V gene TRBV10-2; 7 nucleotides align to TRBD2. V was clipped by 5 bases and J by 2 bases; unmatched bases: 8. The CDR3 length is 15 residues. CDR1 and CDR2 (germline): WSHSY, SAAADI. CDR3 sequence reads: CASSSRSSGQETQYF. In DNA, the CDR3 is TGCGCCAGCAGTTCCAGATCTAGCGGACAAGAGACCCAGTACTTC.

This clonotype was observed many times. The chain is built from TRBV29-1 and TRBJ1-5, with unresolved D. The ends were cut back, 6 bases at V and 5 bases at J, with 14 bases in the middle. CDR1 SQVTM and CDR2 ANQGSEA come from the germline V gene. The CDR3 sequence is 13 residues long. The CDR3 DNA reads as TGCAGCGTCCGGCAACCACAACATCAGCCCCAGCATTTT. Translated, it gives CSVRQPQHQPQHF.

This clonotype showed up many times. This chain joins TRBV2 and TRBJ1-1; D might be TRBD1 (6 bases). Trimming pared 4 bases from V and 5 bases from J, leaving 14 bases between. The germline V gene encodes CDR1 SNHLY and CDR2 FYNNEI. CDR3 length equals 14 residues. As DNA, the CDR3 is TGTGCCAGCAGTGGGATCAGGGGACGGACTGAAGCTTTCTTT. It specifies CASSGIRGRTEAFF.

This clonotype occurred many times. This chain connects TRBV3-2 to TRBJ1-2; the D segment call TRBD1 is taken from the table without a DNA check. TRBV3-2 is designated a pseudogene. This CDR3 comprises 13 residues. The CDR3 reads CASRPAGADGYTF. The CDR3 nucleotides read TGTGCCAGCAGACCAGCAGGGGCGGATGGCTACACCTTC.

This clonotype was counted at least ten times. The chain carries TRBV6-5 and TRBJ2-3; D is possibly TRBD2 (6 bases). Germline lookup yields CDR1 MNHEY and CDR2 SVGAGI. V was clipped by 3 bases and J by 6 bases, with 16 bases between them. The CDR3 covers 15 residues. CDR3 sequence: CASSYRWGERDTQYF. DNA of the CDR3: TGTGCCAGCAGTTATCGCTGGGGGGAAAGGGATACGCAGTATTTT.

This clonotype was found a few times. The chain joins TRBV7-9 to TRBJ2-4; D remains ambiguous. V lost 5 bases and J lost 2, with 1 base in between. This CDR3 spans 11 amino acids. From germline, CDR1 is SEHNR and CDR2 FQNEAQ (reference sequence). The CDR3 DNA sequence: TGTGCCAGCAGCCCCAAAAACATTCAGTACTTC. This codes for CASSPKNIQYF.

The CDR3 spells CASSQARAGEQFF. The CDR3 DNA is TGTGCCAGCAGCCAGGCCAGGGCCGGTGAGCAGTTCTTC. This rearrangement joins TRBV14 to TRBJ2-1; tentative D call: TRBD1 (5 bases). CDR3 length: 13 amino acids. Germline V CDR1 and CDR2: SGHDN, FVKESK. Between the trimmed V and J ends, which lost 3 bases and 9 bases, there was a span of 12 bases.

This clonotype appeared many times. This sequence joins TRBV13 and TRBJ1-6, with a weak D call TRBD1 (6 bases). Germline loops: CDR1 PRHDT, CDR2 FYEKMQ (reference sequence). The CDR3 sequence is 13 residues long. The ends were cut back, 6 bases at V and 7 bases at J, with 10 bases in the middle. In DNA, the CDR3 is TGTGCCAGCAGAACAGGGTGGAATTCACCCCTCCACTTT. Its translation is CASRTGWNSPLHF.

This clonotype was detected ten times or more. V is TRBV13 and J is TRBJ2-1; 8 bases fit TRBD1. The V gene end was trimmed by 5 bases and the J gene end by 7 bases; junction bases not matched to a gene: 10. Germline-derived CDR1 and CDR2 are PRHDT and FYEKMQ (reference sequence). The CDR3 covers 15 residues. This chain's CDR3 is CASSQRQGLENEQFF. CDR3 DNA: TGTGCCAGCAGCCAGAGACAGGGGTTAGAGAATGAGCAGTTCTTC. Full variable domain (missing parts from reference TRBV13 and TRBJ2-1): AAGVIQSPRHLIKEKRETATLKCYPIPRHDTVYWYQQGPGQDPQFLISFYEKMQSDKGSIPDRFSAQQFSDYHSELNMSSLELGDSALYFCASSQRQGLENEQFFGPGTRLTVL.